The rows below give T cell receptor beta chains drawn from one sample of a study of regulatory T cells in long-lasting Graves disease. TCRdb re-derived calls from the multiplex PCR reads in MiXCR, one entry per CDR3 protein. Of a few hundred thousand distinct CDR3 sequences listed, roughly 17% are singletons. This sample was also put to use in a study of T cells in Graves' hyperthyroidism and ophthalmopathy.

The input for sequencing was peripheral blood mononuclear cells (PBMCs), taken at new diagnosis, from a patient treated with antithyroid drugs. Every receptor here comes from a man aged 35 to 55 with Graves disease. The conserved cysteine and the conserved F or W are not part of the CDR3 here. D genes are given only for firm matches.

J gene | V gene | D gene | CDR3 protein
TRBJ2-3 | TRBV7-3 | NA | ASSVATQDTQY
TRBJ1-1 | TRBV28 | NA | ASSLTGTYTEAF
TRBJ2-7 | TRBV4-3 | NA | ASSQRGPGKGDEQY
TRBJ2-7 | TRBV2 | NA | ASSYSPYEQY
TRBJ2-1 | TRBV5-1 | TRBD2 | ASSLGLGLAGETRHEQF
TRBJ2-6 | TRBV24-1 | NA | ATSEETGTGANVLT
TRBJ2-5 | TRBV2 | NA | ASTSDRTQETQY
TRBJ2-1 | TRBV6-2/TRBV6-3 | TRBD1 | ASRIGQGGDNEQF
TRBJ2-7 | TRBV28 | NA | ASSMTPYEQY
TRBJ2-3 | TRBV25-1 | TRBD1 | ASSDRTGRRGTQY
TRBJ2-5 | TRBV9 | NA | ASSVDETQY
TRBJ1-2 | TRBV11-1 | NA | ASSSVGSANYGYT
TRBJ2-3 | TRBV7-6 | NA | ASSSLGINTQY
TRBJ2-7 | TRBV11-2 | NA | ASSLTTVGRSYEQY
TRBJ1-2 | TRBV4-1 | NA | ASSQAWGGSYGYT
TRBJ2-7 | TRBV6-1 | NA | ASSDTFYEQY
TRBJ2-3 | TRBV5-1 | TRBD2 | ASSLSASGDTQY
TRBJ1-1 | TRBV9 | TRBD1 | ASSDGTAKAF
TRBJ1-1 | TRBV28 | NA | ASSLKGTEAF
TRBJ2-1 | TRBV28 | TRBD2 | ASSLTSGYYNEQF
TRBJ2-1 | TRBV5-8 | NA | ASSLYGAHSSYNEQF
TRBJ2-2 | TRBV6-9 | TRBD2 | ASSLRTLSHSGGENTGELF
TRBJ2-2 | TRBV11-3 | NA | ASSRSNFGYTGELF
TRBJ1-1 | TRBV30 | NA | AWREPAGANTEAF
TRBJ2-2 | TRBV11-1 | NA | ASSLFRNTGELF
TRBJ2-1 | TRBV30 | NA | AYHGSSAYNEQF
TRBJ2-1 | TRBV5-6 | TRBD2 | ASSRLLAGGSYNEQF
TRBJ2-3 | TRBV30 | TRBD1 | AWSGGQGITDTQY
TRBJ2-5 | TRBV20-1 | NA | SAYLVLSRETQY
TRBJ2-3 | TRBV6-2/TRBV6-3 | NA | ASSYWGRVADTQY
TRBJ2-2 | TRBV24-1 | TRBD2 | ATSERGLASGELF
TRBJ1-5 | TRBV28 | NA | ASSLYEGWSNQPQH
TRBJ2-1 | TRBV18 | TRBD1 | ASSPQGGEQF
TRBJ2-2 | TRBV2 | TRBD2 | ASARGLAGGPYTGELF
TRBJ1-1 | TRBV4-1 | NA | ASSQKTEYTEAF
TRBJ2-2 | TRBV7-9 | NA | ASRGDFTGELF
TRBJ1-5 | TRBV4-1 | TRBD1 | ASSQDGQGRAQPQH
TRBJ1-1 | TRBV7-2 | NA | ASRPDGNTEAF
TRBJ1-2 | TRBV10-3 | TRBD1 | AISFGTAGYT
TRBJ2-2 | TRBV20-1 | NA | SARDTRGYTGELF
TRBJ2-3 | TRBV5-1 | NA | ASSLELSGGADTQY
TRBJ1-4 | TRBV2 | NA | ASSEAGVRVDEKLF
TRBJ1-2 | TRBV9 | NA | ASSADPNTGGGGYT
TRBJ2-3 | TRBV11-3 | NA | ASSAGLMSDTQY
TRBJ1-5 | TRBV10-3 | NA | ATGLVGGNQPQH
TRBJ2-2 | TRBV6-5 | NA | ASSYSRDSWAGELF
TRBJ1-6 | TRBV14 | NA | ASSLFIYNSPLH
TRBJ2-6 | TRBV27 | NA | ASSLAGANVLT
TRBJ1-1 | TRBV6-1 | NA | ASSEGTRTVGSAF